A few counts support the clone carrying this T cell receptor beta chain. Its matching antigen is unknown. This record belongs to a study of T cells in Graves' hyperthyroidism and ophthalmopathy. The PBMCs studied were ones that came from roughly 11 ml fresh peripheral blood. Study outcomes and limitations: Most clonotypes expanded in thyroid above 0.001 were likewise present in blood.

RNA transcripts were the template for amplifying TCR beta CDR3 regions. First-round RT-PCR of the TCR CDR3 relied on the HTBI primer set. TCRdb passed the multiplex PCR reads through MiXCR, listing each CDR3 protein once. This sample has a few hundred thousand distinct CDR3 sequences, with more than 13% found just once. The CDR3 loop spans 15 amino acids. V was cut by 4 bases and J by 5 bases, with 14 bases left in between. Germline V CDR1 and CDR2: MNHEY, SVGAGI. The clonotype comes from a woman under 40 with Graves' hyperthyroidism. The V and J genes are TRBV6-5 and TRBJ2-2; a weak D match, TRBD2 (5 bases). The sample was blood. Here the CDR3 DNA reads TGTGCCAGCAGTTCTACGAGGGTAGGGACCGGGGAGCTGTTTTTT. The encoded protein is CASSSTRVGTGELFF.